The present TCR beta chain was sequenced within a study of T cell responses to AZD1222 COVID-19 vaccine. V was clipped by 2 bases and J by 3 bases, with 13 bases between them. The CDR3 loop spans 14 amino acids. Germline V lookup: CDR1 GTSNPN, CDR2 SVGIG (reference sequence). Produced via immunoSEQ multiplex PCR; TCRdb's table is partial and in-frame only. The table records about 150,000 clones, 85% to 95% of them present only once. This clonotype originated in an adult in good health. The genes are TRBV30 and TRBJ1-2, with TRBD1 as a possible D gene (5 bases). The sample here was peripheral blood, taken on day 0 of AZD1222 vaccination. CDR3 DNA: TGTGCCTGGAGTTGGGGGACGGTTGACTATGGCTACACCTTC. It encodes CAWSWGTVDYGYTF.